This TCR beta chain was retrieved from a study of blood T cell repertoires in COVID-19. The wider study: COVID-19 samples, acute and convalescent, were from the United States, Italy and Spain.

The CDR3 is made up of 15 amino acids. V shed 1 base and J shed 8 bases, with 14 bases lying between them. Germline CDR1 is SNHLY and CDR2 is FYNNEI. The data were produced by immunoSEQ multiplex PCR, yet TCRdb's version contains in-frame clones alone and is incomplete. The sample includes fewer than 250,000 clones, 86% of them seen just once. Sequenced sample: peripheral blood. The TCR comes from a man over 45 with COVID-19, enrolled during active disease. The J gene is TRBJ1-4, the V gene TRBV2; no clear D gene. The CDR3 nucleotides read TGTGCCAGCAGTGAAGGAAGAGGACCTAGCGAAAAACTGTTTTTT. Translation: CASSEGRGPSEKLFF.